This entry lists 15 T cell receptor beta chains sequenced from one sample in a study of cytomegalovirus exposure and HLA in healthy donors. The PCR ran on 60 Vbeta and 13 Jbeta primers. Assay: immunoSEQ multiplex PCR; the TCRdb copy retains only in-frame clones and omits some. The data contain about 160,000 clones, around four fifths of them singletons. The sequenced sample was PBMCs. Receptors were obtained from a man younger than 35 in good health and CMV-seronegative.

CDR3: CSASGGYGYTF. Written as DNA, the CDR3 is TGCAGTGCTTCCGGGGGGTATGGCTACACCTTC. The V gene is TRBV20-1, the J gene TRBJ1-2; possible D gene TRBD1, 5 bases. The CDR3 totals 11 residues. Germline V CDR1 and CDR2: DFQATT, SNEGSKA (reference sequence). The V and J ends lost 5 bases and 5 bases respectively, with 9 bases between them.

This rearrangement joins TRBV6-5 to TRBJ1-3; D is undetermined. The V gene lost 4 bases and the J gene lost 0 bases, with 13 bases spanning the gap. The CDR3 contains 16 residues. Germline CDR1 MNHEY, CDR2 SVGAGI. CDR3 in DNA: TGTGCCAGCAGTTTAGTACCGCCGAGCTCTGGAAACACCATATATTTT. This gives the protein CASSLVPPSSGNTIYF.

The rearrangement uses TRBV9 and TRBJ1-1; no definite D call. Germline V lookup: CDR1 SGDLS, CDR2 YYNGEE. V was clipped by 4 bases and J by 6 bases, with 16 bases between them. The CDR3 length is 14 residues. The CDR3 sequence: CASSPLAPGAEAFF. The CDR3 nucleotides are TGTGCCAGCAGCCCCCTTGCCCCCGGAGCTGAAGCTTTCTTT.

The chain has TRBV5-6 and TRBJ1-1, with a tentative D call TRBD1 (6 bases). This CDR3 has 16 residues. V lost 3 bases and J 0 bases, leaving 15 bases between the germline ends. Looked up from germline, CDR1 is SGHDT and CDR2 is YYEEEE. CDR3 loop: CASSYPLTGLNTEAFF. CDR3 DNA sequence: TGTGCCAGCAGCTACCCACTAACAGGGCTGAACACTGAAGCTTTCTTT.

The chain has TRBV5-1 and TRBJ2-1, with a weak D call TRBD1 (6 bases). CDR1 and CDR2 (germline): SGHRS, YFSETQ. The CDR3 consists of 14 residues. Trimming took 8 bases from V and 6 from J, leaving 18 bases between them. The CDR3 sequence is CASIRDTGSNEQFF. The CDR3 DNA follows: TGCGCCAGTATCCGGGATACAGGGTCCAATGAGCAGTTCTTC.

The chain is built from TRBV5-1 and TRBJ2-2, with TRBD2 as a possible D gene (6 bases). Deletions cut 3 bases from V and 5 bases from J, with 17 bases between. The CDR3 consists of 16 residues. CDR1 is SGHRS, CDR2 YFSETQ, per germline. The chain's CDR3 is CASSWGGSGGTGELFF. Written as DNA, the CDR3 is TGCGCCAGCAGCTGGGGTGGGAGCGGAGGGACCGGGGAGCTGTTTTTT.

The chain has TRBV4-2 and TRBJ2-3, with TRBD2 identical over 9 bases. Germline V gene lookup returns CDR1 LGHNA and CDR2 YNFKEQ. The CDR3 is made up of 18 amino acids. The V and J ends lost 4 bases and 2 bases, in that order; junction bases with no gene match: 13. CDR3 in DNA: TGTGCCAGCAGCCCAGCAGCGGGGGGCCCCTTGGTCACAGATACGCAGTATTTT. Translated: CASSPAAGGPLVTDTQYF.

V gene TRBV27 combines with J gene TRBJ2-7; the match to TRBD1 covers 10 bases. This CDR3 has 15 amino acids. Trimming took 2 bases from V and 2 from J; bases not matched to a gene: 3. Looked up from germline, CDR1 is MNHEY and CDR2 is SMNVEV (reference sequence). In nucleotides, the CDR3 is TGTGCCAGCAGTTTAGGACAGGGGGGGGCCTACGAGCAGTACTTC. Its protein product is CASSLGQGGAYEQYF.

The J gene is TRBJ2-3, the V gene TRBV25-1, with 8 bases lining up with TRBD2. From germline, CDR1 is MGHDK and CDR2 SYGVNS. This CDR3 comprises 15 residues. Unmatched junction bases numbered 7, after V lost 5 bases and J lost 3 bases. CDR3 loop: CASSKLAGSTDTQYF. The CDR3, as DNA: TGTGCCAGCAGTAAATTAGCGGGGAGTACAGATACGCAGTATTTT.

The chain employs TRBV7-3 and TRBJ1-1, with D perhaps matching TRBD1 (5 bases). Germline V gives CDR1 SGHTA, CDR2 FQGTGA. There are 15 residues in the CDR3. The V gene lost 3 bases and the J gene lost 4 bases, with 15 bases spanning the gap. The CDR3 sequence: CASSFLEQGGTEAFF. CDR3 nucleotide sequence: TGTGCCAGCAGCTTCCTTGAGCAGGGTGGCACTGAAGCTTTCTTT.

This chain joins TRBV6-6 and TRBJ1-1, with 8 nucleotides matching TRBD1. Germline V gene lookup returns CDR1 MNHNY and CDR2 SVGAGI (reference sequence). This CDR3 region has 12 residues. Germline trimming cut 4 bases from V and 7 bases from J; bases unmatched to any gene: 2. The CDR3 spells CASSSGTGEAFF. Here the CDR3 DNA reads TGTGCCAGCAGTTCCGGGACAGGTGAAGCTTTCTTT.

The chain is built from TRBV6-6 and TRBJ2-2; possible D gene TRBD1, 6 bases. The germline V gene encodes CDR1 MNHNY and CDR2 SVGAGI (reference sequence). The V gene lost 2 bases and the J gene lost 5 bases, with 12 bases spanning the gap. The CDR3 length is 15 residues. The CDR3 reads CASSYGPGVTGELFF. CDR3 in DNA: TGTGCCAGCAGTTACGGTCCAGGGGTGACCGGGGAGCTGTTTTTT.

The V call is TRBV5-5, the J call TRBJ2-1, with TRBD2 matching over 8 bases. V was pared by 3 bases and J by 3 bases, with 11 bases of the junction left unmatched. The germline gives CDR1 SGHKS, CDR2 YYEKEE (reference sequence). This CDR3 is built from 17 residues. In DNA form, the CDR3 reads TGTGCCAGCAGCTCGAGGGAAGGAGCGGGAGTCTACAATGAGCAGTTCTTC. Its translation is CASSSREGAGVYNEQFF. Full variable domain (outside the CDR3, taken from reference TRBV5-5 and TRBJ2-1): DAGVTQSPTHLIKTRGQQVTLRCSPISGHKSVSWYQQVLGQGPQFIFQYYEKEERGRGNFPDRFSARQFPNYSSELNVNALLLGDSALYLCASSSREGAGVYNEQFFGPGTRLTVL.

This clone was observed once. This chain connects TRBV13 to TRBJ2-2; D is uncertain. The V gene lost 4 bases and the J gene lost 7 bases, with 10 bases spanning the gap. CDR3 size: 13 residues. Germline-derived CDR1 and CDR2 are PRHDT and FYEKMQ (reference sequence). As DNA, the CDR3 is TGTGCCAGCAGCTCCTGGGCCGTCGGGGAGCTGTTTTTT. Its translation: CASSSWAVGELFF.

The DNA of the CDR3 is TGTGCCAGTAGTATCCGGCACAGGAACAACTACGAGCAGTACTTC. This translates into CASSIRHRNNYEQYF. This chain uses TRBV19 with TRBJ2-7; TRBD1 might be the D (5 bases). The CDR3 consists of 15 residues. CDR1 is LNHDA, CDR2 SQIVND, per germline (reference sequence). V was shortened by 3 bases and J by 3 bases, with 15 bases between the two germline ends. Full variable domain (missing parts from reference TRBV19 and TRBJ2-7): DGGITQSPKYLFRKEGQNVTLSCEQNLNHDAMYWYRQDPGQGLRLIYYSQIVNDFQKGDIAEGYSVSREKKESFPLTVTSAQKNPTAFYLCASSIRHRNNYEQYFGPGTRLTVT.